This T cell receptor (beta chain) derives from a study of vaccination effects on CD4 cells after COVID-19. The table came from immunoSEQ multiplex PCR; TCRdb's copy has only in-frame clones and leaves some out. Seen here are some 20,000 clones, around two thirds observed once, and the top ten hold approximately 16%. Findings and caveats of the study: Pronounced clonal contraction occurred in clones induced by infection and by vaccine late after vaccination. Common cold coronavirus cross-reactivity was shown by only 1 of 255 vaccine-induced clones in healthy vaccinees.

CDR1 is LGHDT and CDR2 is YNNKEL in the germline V gene (reference sequence). V lost 9 bases, J lost 3 bases, and 11 bases lay in between. CDR3 length: 12 amino acids. This clone was counted between two and nine times. Its antigen is unidentified. The sample has other DNA sequences that encode this CDR3 too. Viral peptide pools were used in the ViraFEST assay to expand antigen-specific CD4+ T cells, and sequencing came afterward. Researchers isolated CD4+ T cells once about 11 days of culture had elapsed. Nucleocapsid antibodies were negative in the vaccine recipients, who had never had SARS-CoV-2 infection. Fresh IL-2-containing medium replaced half the medium on days 3 and 7.

This sequence originates from a human donor who received a COVID-19 vaccine. The J gene is TRBJ1-2, the V gene TRBV3-1 (or the pseudogene TRBV3-2); no firm D call. The material sequenced was CD4+ T cells from PBMCs cultured with HCoV-229E spike peptides, taken before COVID-19 vaccination. The CDR3 sequence: CASRSLDYGYTF. The CDR3, as DNA: TGTGCCAGTCGAAGTTTGGACTATGGCTACACCTTC.